The 28 T cell receptor beta chains reported below all come from one sample, sequenced in a study of tissue T cells after allogeneic stem cell transplantation. Time point noted: mouse harvest day 7 after allogeneic transplant. Each mouse received 10^7 T-cell-depleted marrow cells plus 10^6 splenic CD5+ T cells by tail vein. Measured with immunoSEQ multiplex PCR; TCRdb has only the in-frame clones, and not every one. The sample contains several thousand clones, roughly 45% of which appear only once. Material for sequencing was lymph node tissue. The receptors were gathered from a female BALB/c mouse given C57BL/6 T cells with graft-versus-host disease after an allogeneic hematopoietic cell transplant.

This clone occurred once. Gene names and germline refer to mouse. From the germline J gene comes the end of the CDR3, since the read stops 1 residue before it. The chain uses TRBV1 and TRBJ2-1; D is perhaps TRBD1 (6 bases). Germline assignment: CDR1 NSQYPW and CDR2 LRSPGD (reference sequence). The CDR3 spans 12 residues. V was shortened by 3 bases and J by 9 bases, with 9 bases between the two germline ends. The CDR3 protein is CTCSARDNEQFF. The DNA read from the CDR3 is TGCACCTGCAGTGCTAGGGACAATGAGCAGTTC.

This clone occurred once. Gene labels here are mouse ones. Sequencing ends 1 residue short of the CDR3 end; the germline J gene provides the rest. The chain links TRBV3 to TRBJ2-5; D assignment may be TRBD1 or TRBD2 (5 bases each). The CDR3 sequence is 14 residues long. The V gene lost 2 bases and the J gene lost 5 bases, with 11 bases spanning the gap. Germline V gene data show CDR1 as SNHLY and CDR2 as FYNGKV (reference sequence). The CDR3 reads CASSLTGRGDTQYF. CDR3 bases read: TGTGCCAGCAGCTTAACGGGGCGCGGAGACACCCAGTAC.

Of note for this clone: Gene names denote mouse genes. The sequenced fragment ends 1 residue before the CDR3 boundary, so the rest is inferred from the germline J gene. This chain connects TRBV26 to TRBJ2-5; 8 positions match TRBD1. Germline assignment: CDR1 KGHPV and CDR2 FQNQEV (reference sequence). V trimming: 6 bases; J trimming: 4 bases; junction bases outside the gene matches: 0. The CDR3 is 12 amino acids. The CDR3 bases that were read are TGTGCCAGCAGGACAGGGGAAGACACCCAGTAC. This sequence encodes CASRTGEDTQY. From start to end, the CDR3 is CASRTGEDTQYF.

This clone was seen a few times. Gene labels here are mouse ones. The observed sequence ends 1 residue before the CDR3 terminus, with the missing tail filled in from the germline J gene. The chain combines TRBV31 with TRBJ2-5, with D unresolved. CDR1 is GKSSPN, CDR2 SITVG, per germline. The CDR3 runs 14 residues. V lost 0 bases to trimming and J lost 1 base, with 8 bases between them. The CDR3 loop reads CAWSLGRDQDTQYF. The part of the CDR3 DNA that was read is TGTGCCTGGAGTCTAGGAAGGGACCAAGACACCCAGTAC.

Only one count was recorded for this clone. All gene names here are mouse names. The read finishes 1 residue shy of the CDR3 end, and the germline J gene is used to complete it. V usage is TRBV3 and J usage is TRBJ2-1, with 10 bases matching TRBD1. V shed 5 bases and J 2 bases; nucleotides not matched to a gene: 6. This CDR3 is built from 16 residues. In germline, CDR1 is SNHLY, CDR2 FYNGKV (reference sequence). The CDR3 is CASSPRDRGDYAEQFF. The sequenced CDR3 bases are TGTGCCAGCAGCCCCCGGGACAGGGGAGACTATGCTGAGCAGTTC. Full variable domain (remainder filled in from reference TRBV3 and TRBJ2-1): GPKVLQIPSHQIIDMGQMVTLNCDPVSNHLYFYWYKQILGQQMEFLVNFYNGKVMEKSKLFKDQFSVERPDGSYFTLKIQPTALEDSAVYFCASSPRDRGDYAEQFFGPGTRLTVL.

Comments on this clone: These gene names are mouse names. The CDR3 end is not reached by the read, which stops 1 residue before it; the germline J gene fills it in. This chain uses TRBV3 with TRBJ1-3; tentatively, D is TRBD1 (6 bases). Deletions cut 1 base from V and 0 bases from J, with 10 bases between. The germline V gene encodes CDR1 SNHLY and CDR2 FYNGKV (reference sequence). The CDR3 covers 16 residues. The CDR3 spells CASSLGGGNSGNTLYF. The DNA read from the CDR3 is TGTGCCAGCAGCTTAGGAGGGGGGAATTCTGGAAATACGCTCTAT.

This clone rates as medium-sized (0.01 to 0.1%). Gene names refer to mouse genes. The read terminates 1 residue ahead of where the CDR3 ends, so the germline J gene completes it. This sequence joins TRBV12-1 and TRBJ1-2, with D uncertain. Trimming stripped 1 base from V and 2 bases from J, with 4 bases between. The CDR3 has 12 residues. Germline values: CDR1 SGHSN, CDR2 HYEKVE. CDR3 DNA (partial): TGTGCCAGCTCTCTGGGGAACTCCGACTACACC. This sequence encodes CASSLGNSDYT. In full, the CDR3 is CASSLGNSDYTF.

This clone has just a few counts. Here the gene names and germline are mouse. The read is 1 residue too short to cover the CDR3 end, so that end is filled in from the germline J gene. The rearrangement links TRBV13-1 to TRBJ1-4, with 9 bases fitting TRBD1. The V gene's germline CDR1 is NSHNY and CDR2 SYGAGN. Losses at the gene ends were 0 bases for V and 3 bases for J; bases not matched to a gene: 3. The CDR3 is 16 residues long. Partial CDR3 DNA: TGTGCCAGCAGTGATGGGGGACAGGGAACCAACGAAAGATTATTT. It is translated as CASSDGGQGTNERLF. The whole CDR3 protein reads CASSDGGQGTNERLFF.

In this sample, this clone turned up a few times. Gene names are mouse gene names. The sequenced fragment ends 1 residue before the CDR3 boundary, so the rest is inferred from the germline J gene. This rearrangement joins TRBV13-3 to TRBJ1-4; D may be TRBD1 (6 bases). Trimming took 2 bases from V and 0 from J, leaving 17 bases between them. Germline values: CDR1 NNHDY, CDR2 SYVADS. This CDR3 has 18 residues. CDR3 sequence reads: CASSERPGQIISNERLFF. The part of the CDR3 DNA that was read is TGTGCCAGCAGTGAAAGGCCAGGACAGATCATTTCCAACGAAAGATTATTT.

To note about this clone: Gene names denote mouse genes. The DNA ends 1 residue before the CDR3 does, and the rest of the CDR3 is filled in from the germline J gene. The rearrangement uses TRBV19 and TRBJ1-1; TRBD1 aligns across 7 bases. V was pared by 5 bases and J by 0 bases, with 4 bases of the junction left unmatched. CDR1 is FNHDT and CDR2 is SITEND in the germline V gene (reference sequence). The CDR3 extends over 14 amino acids. CDR3 region: CASSLGGANTEVFF. The CDR3 DNA, read in part, is TGTGCCAGCAGCCTAGGGGGCGCAAACACAGAAGTCTTC.

This clone was observed a handful of times. Any gene name here is a mouse gene name. The read falls 1 residue short of the CDR3 end, and the missing part is taken from the germline J gene. V is TRBV19 and J is TRBJ2-3; D unresolved. The V end was cut by 6 bases, the J end by 0 bases, with 11 bases between. Germline CDR1 and CDR2: FNHDT and SITEND (reference sequence). CDR3 size: 14 residues. The DNA read from the CDR3 is TGTGCCAGCACCGACTTTTCTAGTGCAGAAACGCTGTAT. Translation gives CASTDFSSAETLY. The entire CDR3 protein is CASTDFSSAETLYF.

Turning to this clone: Germline and genes: mouse. The read is 1 residue too short to cover the CDR3 end, so that end is filled in from the germline J gene. The V call is TRBV17, the J call TRBJ2-2; TRBD2 matches at 7 bases. CDR1 MNHDT and CDR2 YYDKIL come from the germline V gene. Germline trimming cut 2 bases from V and 6 bases from J; bases unmatched to any gene: 6. CDR3 length equals 15 residues. The CDR3 loop is CASSRMGGIAGQLYF. The sequenced part of the CDR3 DNA is TGTGCTAGCAGTAGAATGGGGGGAATTGCCGGGCAGCTCTAC.

Turning to this clone: Germline and genes: mouse. The read stops 1 residue short of the end of the CDR3; the missing end is completed from the germline J gene. The J gene is TRBJ1-4, the V gene TRBV23; TRBD1, the table's D call, was not compared with the DNA. The CDR3 totals 15 residues. Germline loops: CDR1 KGHTA, CDR2 FQNQQP. The CDR3 sequence: CSSRLQGWANERLFF. The DNA read from the CDR3 is TGCTCCAGCAGGTTACAGGGATGGGCCAACGAAAGATTATTT.

A remark on this clone: Here the gene names and germline are mouse. The read terminates 1 residue ahead of where the CDR3 ends, so the germline J gene completes it. V is TRBV23 and J is TRBJ1-1. This CDR3 contains 13 residues. Germline CDR1 reads KGHTA; CDR2 reads FQNQQP. CDR3 residues: CSSSQPANTEVFF. The CDR3 DNA, read in part, is TGCTCCAGCAGTCAACCTGCAAACACAGAAGTCTTC.

About this clone itself: Each gene name is a mouse one. With the read ending 1 residue before the CDR3 end, the germline J gene is used to fill in that end. This chain uses TRBV19 with TRBJ2-2; TRBD2 agrees at 8 bases. V lost 3 bases to trimming and J lost 4 bases; unmatched junction nucleotides: 5. CDR1 is FNHDT and CDR2 is SITEND in the germline V gene (reference sequence). This CDR3 has 15 residues. The CDR3 DNA, read in part, is TGTGCCAGCAGTAAACTGGGGGTTTTCACCGGGCAGCTCTAC. Translated, it gives CASSKLGVFTGQLY. The CDR3, in full, reads CASSKLGVFTGQLYF. The full variable domain, completed using reference TRBV19 and TRBJ2-2, is GGIITQTPKFLIGQEGQKLTLKCQQNFNHDTMYWYRQDSGKGLRLIYYSITENDLQKGDLSEGYDASREKKSSFSLTVTSAQKNEMAVFLCASSKLGVFTGQLYFGEGSKLTVL.

There are a few counts of this clone. Germline and genes here are mouse. The sequenced fragment ends 1 residue before the CDR3 boundary, so the rest is inferred from the germline J gene. V gene TRBV26 combines with J gene TRBJ1-1, with 7 bases aligning to TRBD1. The length of the CDR3 is 13 residues. The V segment lost 6 bases and the J segment 4 bases; nucleotides outside the gene matches: 5. Germline V gene lookup returns CDR1 KGHPV and CDR2 FQNQEV (reference sequence). CDR3 DNA, as far as it was read: TGTGCCAGCAGCCGGGACAGATCCACAGAAGTCTTC. Encoded protein: CASSRDRSTEVF. In full, the CDR3 is CASSRDRSTEVFF.

About this clone: Gene names and germline refer to mouse. The sequence runs out 1 residue before the end of the CDR3; the remainder is reconstructed from the germline J gene. The chain joins TRBV2 to TRBJ2-5; no clear D. Germline loops: CDR1 LGHNA, CDR2 YSYQKL. The CDR3 sequence is 14 residues long. V was clipped by 0 bases and J by 0 bases, with 4 bases between them. The part of the CDR3 DNA that was read is TGTGCCAGCAGCCAAGACAGAAACCAAGACACCCAGTAC. Protein: CASSQDRNQDTQY. The complete CDR3 protein is CASSQDRNQDTQYF.

As for this clone: The gene symbols are mouse symbols. Partial CDR3 DNA: TGTGCCAGCGGTGATCCAAACACAGAAGTCTTC. This codes for CASGDPNTEVF. In full, the CDR3 reads CASGDPNTEVFF. The chain is built from TRBV13-2 and TRBJ1-1; D gene uncertain. The CDR3 end lies 1 residue beyond the end of the read and is filled in from the germline J gene. This CDR3 has 12 amino acids. V was trimmed by 1 base and J by 0 bases, leaving 1 base between them. Per germline, CDR1 NNHNN and CDR2 SYGAGS (reference sequence).

Points on this clone: Gene names are the mouse ones. With the read ending 1 residue before the CDR3 end, the germline J gene is used to fill in that end. This chain links TRBV26 with TRBJ2-1; D gene unclear. Trimming took off 6 bases at V and 2 bases at J, with 5 bases between the two ends. The germline V gene has CDR1 KGHPV and CDR2 FQNQEV (reference sequence). This CDR3 has 12 amino acids. The part of the CDR3 DNA that was read is TGTGCCAGCAGCCCCTACTATGCTGAGCAGTTC. Translation: CASSPYYAEQF. The complete CDR3 sequence is CASSPYYAEQFF.

This clone was recorded a few times. The germline and genes are mouse ones. The CDR3 end lies 1 residue beyond the end of the read and is filled in from the germline J gene. This chain uses TRBV24 with TRBJ2-3; D possibly matches TRBD1 or TRBD2 (6 bases each). Germline V gene data show CDR1 as KGHTA and CDR2 as FRNEEI. Trimming pared 2 bases from V and 1 base from J, leaving 10 bases between. The CDR3 runs 15 residues. Incomplete CDR3 DNA: TGTGCCAGCAGTCTGGGCGGGGGCTGTGCAGAAACGCTGTAT. It specifies CASSLGGGCAETLY. From start to end, the CDR3 is CASSLGGGCAETLYF.

As regards this clone: Gene names and germline match the mouse. Read coverage stops 1 residue before the CDR3 terminus; the germline J gene supplies the remainder. V gene TRBV12-2 combines with J gene TRBJ1-1; D perhaps matches TRBD1 (5 bases). Germline loops: CDR1 SGHLS, CDR2 HYDKME. This CDR3 spans 14 amino acids. V was cut by 1 base and J by 2 bases, with 10 bases left in between. The CDR3: CASSLARDNTEVFF. The part of the CDR3 DNA that was read is TGTGCCAGCTCTCTTGCCAGGGATAACACAGAAGTCTTC.

Comments on this clone: Gene names follow the mouse nomenclature. Read data end 1 residue before the CDR3 end; the end is taken from the germline J gene. V usage is TRBV3 and J usage is TRBJ2-5, with D unresolved. Germline values: CDR1 SNHLY, CDR2 FYNGKV (reference sequence). This CDR3 is 12 amino acids long. Trimming left V 0 bases short and J 3 bases short, with 1 base between. Here the CDR3 reads CASSLAQDTQYF. The CDR3 bases that were read are TGTGCCAGCAGCTTAGCACAAGACACCCAGTAC.

Comment on this clone: The germline and genes are mouse ones. From the germline J gene comes the end of the CDR3, since the read stops 1 residue before it. V and J are TRBV19 and TRBJ2-1, with 9 nucleotides matching TRBD2. The V gene's germline CDR1 is FNHDT and CDR2 SITEND (reference sequence). CDR3 length: 15 residues. J was trimmed by 5 bases and V by 5 bases; bases with no gene match: 8. CDR3 DNA (partial): TGTGCCAGCAGCCCTCTACTGGGGGGCAATGCTGAGCAGTTC. It codes for CASSPLLGGNAEQF. The entire CDR3 reads CASSPLLGGNAEQFF.

This clone was seen a handful of times. Germline and genes here are mouse. The sequenced fragment ends 1 residue before the CDR3 boundary, so the rest is inferred from the germline J gene. The rearrangement links TRBV15 to TRBJ2-4; tentatively, D is TRBD2 (7 bases). The CDR3 is made up of 14 amino acids. The germline gives CDR1 SGHND, CDR2 FRSKSL. V lost 3 bases to trimming and J lost 4 bases, with 11 bases between them. CDR3 residues: CASSFRGGENTLYF. CDR3 bases read: TGTGCCAGCAGTTTCCGAGGGGGGGAAAACACCTTGTAC.

Turning to this clone: Germline and genes here are mouse. Coverage ceases 1 residue before the CDR3 finishes, and the germline J gene fills in the end. This chain uses TRBV13-1 with TRBJ2-7, with D possibly being TRBD1 or TRBD2 (5 bases each). Germline CDR1 NSHNY, CDR2 SYGAGN. Trimming took off 0 bases at V and 7 bases at J, with 5 bases between the two ends. The CDR3 has 11 amino acids. CDR3 sequence reads: CASSDGGEQYF. CDR3 DNA, as far as it was read: TGTGCCAGCAGTGATGGGGGGGAACAGTAC.

This clone has a handful of counts. Mouse gene names apply. Read sequence stops 1 residue before the CDR3 end, and the germline J gene provides the missing end. The chain has TRBV1 and TRBJ1-1; D call uncertain. The V end was cut by 1 base, the J end by 4 bases, with 4 bases between. This CDR3 is 12 amino acids long. In germline, CDR1 is NSQYPW, CDR2 LRSPGD (reference sequence). The DNA read from the CDR3 is TGCACCTGCAGTGCAGGGGGCACAGAAGTCTTC. It is translated as CTCSAGGTEVF. The full CDR3 protein is CTCSAGGTEVFF.

As concerns this clone: Germline and genes here are mouse. CDR3 DNA, as far as it was read: TGTGCCAGCAGTGGCCCCCGGGACACCTATGCTGAGCAGTTC. Its protein is CASSGPRDTYAEQF. The full CDR3 is CASSGPRDTYAEQFF. The chain carries TRBV13-1 and TRBJ2-1; maybe TRBD1 (6 bases). Read coverage stops 1 residue before the CDR3 terminus; the germline J gene supplies the remainder. The germline V and J ends were trimmed by 3 bases and 3 bases, with 13 bases remaining between them. The CDR3 runs to 15 residues. In germline, CDR1 is NSHNY, CDR2 SYGAGN.

Points on this clone: Gene names are mouse gene names. Read data end 1 residue before the CDR3 end; the end is taken from the germline J gene. The chain couples TRBV2 to TRBJ2-3, with 13 bases identical to TRBD2. With 1 base clipped from V and 0 bases from J, the junction kept 1 base outside the gene matches. This CDR3 is built from 17 residues. Looked up from germline, CDR1 is LGHNA and CDR2 is YSYQKL. The CDR3 reads CASSQGTGGASAETLYF. CDR3 DNA, as far as it was read: TGTGCCAGCAGCCAAGGGACTGGGGGGGCTAGTGCAGAAACGCTGTAT.